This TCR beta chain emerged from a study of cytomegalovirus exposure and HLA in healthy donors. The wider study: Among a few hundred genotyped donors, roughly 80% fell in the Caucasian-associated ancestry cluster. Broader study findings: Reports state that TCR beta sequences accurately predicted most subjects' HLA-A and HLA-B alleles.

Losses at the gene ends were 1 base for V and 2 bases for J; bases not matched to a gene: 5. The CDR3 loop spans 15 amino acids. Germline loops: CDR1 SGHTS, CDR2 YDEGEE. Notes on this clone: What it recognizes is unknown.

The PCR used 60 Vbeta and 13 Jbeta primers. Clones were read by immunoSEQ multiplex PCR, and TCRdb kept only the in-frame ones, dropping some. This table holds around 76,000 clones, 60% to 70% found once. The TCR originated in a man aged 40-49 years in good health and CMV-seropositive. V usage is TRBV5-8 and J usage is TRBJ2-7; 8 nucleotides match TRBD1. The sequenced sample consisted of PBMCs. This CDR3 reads CASSLSAGGAYEQYF. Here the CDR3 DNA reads TGTGCCAGCAGCTTGTCGGCAGGGGGCGCCTACGAGCAGTACTTC.